Each of the 22 T cell receptor beta chains below was sequenced from the same sample in a study of T-cell memory formation after mild COVID-19. TCRdb passed the 5' RACE reads through MiXCR, listing each CDR3 protein once. This table has some 130,000 distinct CDR3 sequences, 25% appearing once. The sample comprised PBMCs or a T cell subset sorted from them (not recorded which). The receptors stem from an adult woman who had mild COVID-19 (a few samples of this study predate the infection). Cell type and time point are not known.

This sequence joins TRBV5-5 and TRBJ1-1; no definite D call. The V end lost 5 bases, the J end lost 4 bases, and 15 bases lay between the germline ends. Germline V gene lookup returns CDR1 SGHKS and CDR2 YYEKEE (reference sequence). The CDR3 has 14 amino acids. CDR3 DNA: TGTGCCAGCAGGATCCCTGGACGGTCCACTGAAGCTTTCTTT. Translating gives CASRIPGRSTEAFF.

This clonotype is a singleton in its sample. The V and J genes are TRBV27 and TRBJ2-3, with TRBD1 matching over 9 bases. The length of the CDR3 is 16 residues. V was clipped by 6 bases and J by 5 bases; unmatched bases: 12. Per germline, CDR1 MNHEY and CDR2 SMNVEV (reference sequence). CDR3 sequence (DNA): TGTGCCAGCAGCGTATTCTTACAGGGGGCGGGAGATACGCAGTATTTT. Protein sequence: CASSVFLQGAGDTQYF.

CDR3 in DNA: TGTGCCAGCAGCTTGGGACTAGGTGGAGCGGATACGCAGTATTTT. Amino acid sequence: CASSLGLGGADTQYF. This chain connects TRBV7-9 to TRBJ2-3; TRBD2 aligns across 8 bases. The CDR3 spans 15 residues. Germline V gene sequence: CDR1 SEHNR, CDR2 FQNEAQ (reference sequence). With V trimmed by 3 bases and J by 6 bases, 8 bases remained unmatched.

The chain employs TRBV7-9 and TRBJ2-7; TRBD2 matches 7 bases. Germline V gene sequence: CDR1 SEHNR, CDR2 FQNEAQ (reference sequence). This CDR3 has 14 residues. The ends lost 4 bases at V and 2 bases at J; junction bases unmatched: 5. The CDR3 DNA follows: TGTGCCAGCAGCTCGGTCCTAGCGGCCTACGAGCAGTACTTC. Protein sequence: CASSSVLAAYEQYF. The full variable domain, with the rest looked up from reference TRBV7-9 and TRBJ2-7, is DTGVSQNPRHKITKRGQNVTFRCDPISEHNRLYWYRQTLGQGPEFLTYFQNEAQLEKSRLLSDRFSAERPKGSFSTLEIQRTEQGDSAMYLCASSSVLAAYEQYFGPGTRLTVT.

The rearrangement joins TRBV7-9 to TRBJ2-1; no clear D. Trimming removed 3 bases from V and 0 bases from J, with 15 bases in between. CDR1 and CDR2 from the germline V gene are SEHNR and FQNEAQ (reference sequence). The CDR3 has 17 amino acids. The CDR3 DNA follows: TGTGCCAGCAGCTTTCGCTCGGTGCCGGGCTCCTACAATGAGCAGTTCTTC. Its translation: CASSFRSVPGSYNEQFF.

This clonotype was seen more than once but under ten times. The chain links TRBV11-2 to TRBJ2-1, with 8 bases matching TRBD2. CDR3 length equals 15 residues. From germline, CDR1 is SGHAT and CDR2 FQNNGV. V trimming: 3 bases; J trimming: 8 bases; junction bases outside the gene matches: 9. The CDR3 loop is CASSFSSGSLDEQFF. The CDR3 nucleotides read TGTGCCAGCAGCTTCTCAAGCGGGAGTTTAGATGAGCAGTTCTTC.

This chain links TRBV6-6 with TRBJ1-2; D gene unclear. Germline loops: CDR1 MNHNY, CDR2 SVGAGI (reference sequence). Trimming removed 0 bases at V and 0 bases at J, with 11 bases between. The CDR3 has 16 amino acids. CDR3 protein: CASSYSVLLSNYGYTF. CDR3 DNA: TGTGCCAGCAGTTACTCGGTCCTGCTATCTAACTATGGCTACACCTTC.

CDR3 residues: CASTANSGNEQFF. CDR3 DNA sequence: TGTGCCAGCACCGCTAATAGCGGCAATGAGCAGTTCTTC. The rearrangement uses TRBV6-5 and TRBJ2-1; a possible D gene is TRBD2 (6 bases). The germline CDR1 and CDR2 sequences are MNHEY and SVGAGI. Trimming stripped 7 bases from V and 6 bases from J, with 13 bases between. CDR3 length: 13 amino acids.

The table lists this clonotype with a few counts. The J gene is TRBJ1-2, the V gene TRBV12-3 or TRBV12-4; D unresolved. CDR3 length equals 13 residues. V was pared by 7 bases and J by 4 bases, with 13 bases between. CDR3 sequence reads: CASTPGRPYGYTF. In nucleotides, the CDR3 is TGTGCCAGCACCCCGGGCAGGCCCTATGGCTACACCTTC.

The table lists this clonotype with a few counts. The chain uses TRBV7-3 and TRBJ2-2; no clear D gene. This CDR3 comprises 16 residues. The germline gives CDR1 SGHTA, CDR2 FQGTGA. Trimming removed 2 bases from V and 4 bases from J, with 14 bases in between. The CDR3 reads CASSLVGEAATGELFF. The CDR3 DNA is TGTGCCAGCAGCTTAGTCGGTGAGGCGGCCACCGGGGAGCTGTTTTTT.

Only a few counts were recorded for this clonotype. This chain connects TRBV24-1 to TRBJ2-1; D gene uncertain. V gave up 0 bases and J gave up 5 bases, with 13 bases separating them. Germline CDR1 reads KGHDR; CDR2 reads SFDVKD. There are 16 residues in the CDR3. CDR3 region: CATSDLQELINNEQFF. The CDR3 nucleotides read TGTGCCACCAGTGATTTGCAAGAATTGATAAACAATGAGCAGTTCTTC.

CDR3 DNA sequence: TGTGCCAGCAGTTCACAGAGAGTCTACGAGCAGTACTTC. Translating it yields CASSSQRVYEQYF. The chain combines TRBV12-3 or TRBV12-4 with TRBJ2-7; D uncertain. This CDR3 comprises 13 residues. The V and J ends lost 4 bases and 3 bases respectively, with 10 bases between them.

The chain couples TRBV7-8 to TRBJ2-7; 12 bases agree with TRBD2. CDR3 size: 15 residues. The V segment lost 5 bases and the J segment 7 bases; nucleotides outside the gene matches: 9. The germline gives CDR1 SGHVS, CDR2 FQNEAQ. The CDR3 nucleotides are TGTGCCAGCAGCAAGCGACTAGCGGGGGATTTTGAGCAGTACTTC. It codes for CASSKRLAGDFEQYF.

The rearrangement uses TRBV6-2 or TRBV6-3 and TRBJ2-1; 12 bases line up with TRBD2. Germline V gene lookup returns CDR1 MNHEY and CDR2 SVGEGT. The CDR3 is made up of 16 amino acids. V shed 6 bases and J 7 bases; nucleotides not matched to a gene: 10. The CDR3 nucleotides read TGTGCCAGCAGACCTGCTCTAGCGGGAGGGCCAAATGAGCAGTTCTTC. Its protein is CASRPALAGGPNEQFF.

Notes on this clonotype: At one end the junction does not follow the germline gene, possibly because of a read error. The V and J genes are TRBV7-7 and TRBJ2-7; possibly TRBD2 for D (6 bases). Germline CDR1 SSHAT, CDR2 FNYEAQ (reference sequence). This CDR3 contains 15 residues. The CDR3 coding sequence is TGTGCTAGCAGCCCCCAGGTCGGAGGGTTCTACGAGCAGTACTTC. Encoded protein: CASSPQVGGFYEQYF.

This clonotype showed up just a few times. The rearrangement links TRBV5-1 to TRBJ2-5, with a tentative D call TRBD1 (6 bases). The CDR3 has 14 residues. The germline gives CDR1 SGHRS, CDR2 YFSETQ. Trimming pared 4 bases from V and 2 bases from J, leaving 12 bases between. CDR3 nucleotides: TGCGCCAGCAGCCTGGGGGCGAAACAAGAGACCCAGTACTTC. Translated, it gives CASSLGAKQETQYF. Variable domain in full (rest from reference TRBV5-1 and TRBJ2-5): KAGVTQTPRYLIKTRGQQVTLSCSPISGHRSVSWYQQTPGQGLQFLFEYFSETQRNKGNFPGRFSGRQFSNSRSEMNVSTLELGDSALYLCASSLGAKQETQYFGPGTRLLVL.

The chain combines TRBV3-1 with TRBJ1-1; no reliable D call. This CDR3 contains 16 residues. The germline V and J ends were trimmed by 2 bases and 5 bases, with 18 bases remaining between them. Germline CDR1 and CDR2: LGHDT and YNNKEL (reference sequence). CDR3 region: CASSQPPGKGGTEAFF. The CDR3 coding sequence is TGTGCCAGCAGCCAACCCCCCGGGAAGGGAGGAACTGAAGCTTTCTTT.

V and J are TRBV19 and TRBJ1-1; 8 bases agree with TRBD1. The CDR3 loop spans 17 amino acids. Germline CDR1 LNHDA, CDR2 SQIVND (reference sequence). V lost 2 bases, J lost 4 bases, and 12 bases stayed unmatched. CDR3 amino acids: CASSIPPDRGWGTEAFF. CDR3 bases: TGTGCCAGTAGTATACCCCCAGACAGGGGTTGGGGCACTGAAGCTTTCTTT. Complete variable domain (other parts from reference TRBV19 and TRBJ1-1): DGGITQSPKYLFRKEGQNVTLSCEQNLNHDAMYWYRQDPGQGLRLIYYSQIVNDFQKGDIAEGYSVSREKKESFPLTVTSAQKNPTAFYLCASSIPPDRGWGTEAFFGQGTRLTVV.

The chain combines TRBV7-9 with TRBJ2-1, with no clear D. From germline, CDR1 is SEHNR and CDR2 FQNEAQ (reference sequence). V lost 2 bases and J lost 5, with 7 bases in between. The CDR3 totals 13 residues. Here the CDR3 DNA reads TGTGCCAGCAGCTTAACAGAGCACAATGAGCAGTTCTTC. This encodes CASSLTEHNEQFF.

The rearrangement joins TRBV6-5 to TRBJ1-2; tentatively, D is TRBD1 (5 bases). The CDR3 length is 21 residues. The germline V gene has CDR1 MNHEY and CDR2 SVGAGI. The V gene lost 6 bases and the J gene lost 0 bases, with 32 bases spanning the gap. The CDR3 spells CASRLMTSEGTAHPTNYGYTF. DNA of the CDR3: TGTGCCAGCAGGCTAATGACCTCCGAAGGGACCGCTCATCCTACTAACTATGGCTACACCTTC.

The chain uses TRBV6-5 and TRBJ1-2; 7 bases are shared with TRBD1. The germline V gene encodes CDR1 MNHEY and CDR2 SVGAGI. V dropped 2 bases and J dropped 5; count of bases not matched to a gene: 11. The CDR3 covers 16 residues. DNA for the CDR3: TGTGCCAGCAGTTACGGTCGGGCAGGGGGGCAATATGGCTACACCTTC. Encoded protein: CASSYGRAGGQYGYTF.

The chain couples TRBV4-3 to TRBJ1-2; TRBD1 is a possible D gene (6 bases). Trimming shortened V by 1 base and J by 4 bases, and 16 bases separated the two germline ends. CDR3 length: 16 amino acids. Germline V CDR1 and CDR2: LGHNA, YSLEER. The CDR3 loop reads CASSQVGTPSGYGYTF. As DNA, the CDR3 is TGCGCCAGCAGCCAAGTAGGGACACCGAGTGGCTATGGCTACACCTTC.